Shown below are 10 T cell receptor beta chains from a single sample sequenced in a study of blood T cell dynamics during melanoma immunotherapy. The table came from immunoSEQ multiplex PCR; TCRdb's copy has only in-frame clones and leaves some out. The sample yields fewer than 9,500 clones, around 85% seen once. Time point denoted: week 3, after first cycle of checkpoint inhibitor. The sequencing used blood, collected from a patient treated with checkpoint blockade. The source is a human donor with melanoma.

CDR3 protein: CASSQWVHPNQPQHF. The CDR3 DNA reads as TGTGCCAGCAGCCAATGGGTGCACCCTAATCAGCCCCAGCATTTT. The rearrangement joins TRBV7-2 to TRBJ1-5; D is ambiguous. The CDR3 is 15 amino acids. The V end was cut by 5 bases, the J end by 4 bases, with 15 bases between. Looked up from germline, CDR1 is SGHTA and CDR2 is FQGNSA.

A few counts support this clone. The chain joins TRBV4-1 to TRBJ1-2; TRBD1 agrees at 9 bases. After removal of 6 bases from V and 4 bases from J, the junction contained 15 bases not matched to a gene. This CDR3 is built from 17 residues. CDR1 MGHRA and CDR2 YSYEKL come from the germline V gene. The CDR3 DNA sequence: TGCGCCAGCAGTAACCGGGTTAACAGGGGGCGTAGCTATGGCTACACCTTC. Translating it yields CASSNRVNRGRSYGYTF.

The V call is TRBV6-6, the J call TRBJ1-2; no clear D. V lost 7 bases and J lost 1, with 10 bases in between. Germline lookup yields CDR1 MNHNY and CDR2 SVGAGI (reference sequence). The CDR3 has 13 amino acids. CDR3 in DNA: TGTGCCAGCACCCTTGAGGGTAACTATGGCTACACCTTC. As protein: CASTLEGNYGYTF.

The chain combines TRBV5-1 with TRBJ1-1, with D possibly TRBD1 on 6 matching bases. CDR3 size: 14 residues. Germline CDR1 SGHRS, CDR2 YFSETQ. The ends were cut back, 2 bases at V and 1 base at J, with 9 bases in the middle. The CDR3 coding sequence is TGCGCCAGCAGCTTCGGACAGTCGAACACTGAAGCTTTCTTT. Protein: CASSFGQSNTEAFF.

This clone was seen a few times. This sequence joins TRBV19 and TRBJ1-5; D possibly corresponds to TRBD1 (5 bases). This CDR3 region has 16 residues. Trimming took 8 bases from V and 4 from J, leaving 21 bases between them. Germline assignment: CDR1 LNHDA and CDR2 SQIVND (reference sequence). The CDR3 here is CASQSGTQSGNQPQHF. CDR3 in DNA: TGTGCCAGTCAAAGCGGGACCCAAAGCGGAAATCAGCCCCAGCATTTT.

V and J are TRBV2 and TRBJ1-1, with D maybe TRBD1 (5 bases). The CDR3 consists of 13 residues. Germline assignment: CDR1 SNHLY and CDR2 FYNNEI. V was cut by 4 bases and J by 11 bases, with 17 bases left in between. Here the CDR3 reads CASSVEHRSRAFF. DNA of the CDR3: TGTGCCAGCAGTGTGGAGCACAGGAGCCGGGCTTTCTTT.

The CDR3 region is CASRADGTNYGYTF. The DNA for the CDR3 is TGTGCCAGCAGGGCTGACGGTACTAACTATGGCTACACCTTC. The V and J genes are TRBV6-5 and TRBJ1-2; no clear D gene. This CDR3 has 14 amino acids. Germline CDR1 reads MNHEY; CDR2 reads SVGAGI. The ends were cut back, 6 bases at V and 0 bases at J, with 11 bases in the middle.

CDR3: CATSSRLDGELFF. The CDR3 nucleotides are TGTGCCACCAGCAGCCGGTTAGACGGGGAGCTGTTTTTT. The rearrangement links TRBV15 to TRBJ2-2; D remains ambiguous. Trimming took off 3 bases at V and 7 bases at J, with 9 bases between the two ends. CDR3 size: 13 residues. Germline loops: CDR1 LNHNV, CDR2 YYDKDF (reference sequence).

CDR3 amino acids: CASSLGQVYSNQPQHF. CDR3 nucleotides: TGTGCCAGTAGCCTGGGACAGGTTTATAGCAATCAGCCCCAGCATTTT. V and J are TRBV19 and TRBJ1-5; 8 bases are a match to TRBD1. J lost 0 bases, V lost 6 bases, and 7 bases had no gene match. This CDR3 is 16 amino acids long. Germline V gives CDR1 LNHDA, CDR2 SQIVND (reference sequence).

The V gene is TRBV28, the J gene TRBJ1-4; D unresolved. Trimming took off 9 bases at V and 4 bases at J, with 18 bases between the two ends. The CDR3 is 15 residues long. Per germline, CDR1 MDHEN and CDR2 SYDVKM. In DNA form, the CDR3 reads TGTGCCAGTAGCCTGCGGAGACGGGTTAATGAAAAACTGTTTTTT. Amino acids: CASSLRRRVNEKLFF.